This T cell receptor beta chain originates from a study of CD8+ T cells in alopecia areata (dated 2018 in TCRdb). A note on the overall study: The treated patients, all with moderate-to-severe alopecia areata, were enrolled in an open-label pilot trial of oral tofacitinib given at 5 to 10 mg twice daily. Amplification of TCRbeta CDR3 regions was done by immunoSEQ multiplex PCR using 35 Vbeta forward primers and 13 Jbeta reverse primers. Tofacitinib was administered for 6 to 18 months, and 6 months of follow-up off drug were then conducted to assess delayed response and recurrence. RNA was obtained with the PAXgene miRNA kit for fixed scalp, the miRNeasy kit for PBMCs, and the RNeasy kit for mouse skin. Biopsies were taken from tofacitinib-treated patients at baseline and at 4 and 24 weeks of treatment, and a later scalp biopsy was taken in several of the tofacitinib-treated patients. Human TCRbeta sequencing covered scalp tissue and sorted CD4+ and CD8+ peripheral blood T cells from patchy and totalis/universalis alopecia areata patients and healthy controls. Clonality in the scalp was compared among normal scalp (n=4), patchy alopecia areata scalp (n=8), and alopecia totalis/universalis scalp (n=8). To study T cell clonal expansion in alopecia areata, the researchers applied high-throughput TCRbeta sequencing to both the C3H/HeJ mouse model and human patients.

The library was obtained by the immunoSEQ multiplex PCR assay. For TCR sequencing, RNA was extracted from every sample and reverse transcribed into cDNA to serve as template. SuperScript III was used to make first-strand cDNA, primed with a 2:1 mix of oligo-dT and random hexamers. A synthetic immune receptor repertoire was used to measure amplification bias, and any remaining bias was corrected computationally. The paper's data handling went like this. Raw reads were preprocessed for error removal, and CDR3 was defined according to IMGT conventions as running from the conserved cysteine to phenylalanine. To get clonality, Shannon entropy was normalized by log2 of the number of productive unique TCRs and the result was subtracted from 1. Whether each scalp clone was CD4 or CD8 was inferred by checking scalp TCRbeta sequences against the CD4 and CD8 repertoires from sorted blood. The clones in this table, taken by TCRdb from immuneACCESS, are in-frame only. Not every clone is retained; where verified, under half of the shortfall comes from an unresolved V gene, and the cause of the rest is unknown. V, J and clone size derive from that table, while D and trimming were established from the DNA sequence. Across this sample there are under 300,000 clones, with less than 80% seen only once. The ten largest clones represent under 1.5% of the sample.

In light of the paper, this sample's time point label describes: baseline before oral tofacitinib. From alopecia areata patients, peripheral blood was collected along with lesional scalp punch biopsies. PBMCs were isolated by density centrifugation and stained for CD3, CD4 and CD8, and CD4+ and CD8+ T cells were sorted on a FACSAria. To note about this clone: Its antigen is still unknown. Per-base qualities were not stored, and no clone one base away is much larger.

CDR3 length: 14 amino acids, cysteine to phenylalanine. The only DNA kept is the CDR3, 42 bases in frame from the first base. The V and J ends are trimmed by 4 bases and 4 bases, leaving 13 bases between them. CDR1 is given as MNHEY and CDR2 as SMNVEV, both from the germline V gene (reference sequence). Overall results and qualifications from the work: Unlike mouse skin, where gammadelta T cells dominate, normal human skin contains resident alphabeta T cells that get sequenced too, which complicates analysis of the scalp TCR repertoire. Higher clonality and more expanded CD8+ clones were observed in lesional scalp than in normal scalp, particularly in alopecia totalis/universalis, a finding suggestive of antigenic drive. Shared TCR sequences between patients were less evident than in mice, which may be partly attributable to HLA diversity in the patient population.

The V and J genes are TRBV27 and TRBJ1-2, with the D gene call left open. The source was CD4+ T cells sorted from blood, collected at week 0. The clonotype was recovered from a human donor with alopecia areata. The nucleotides are TGTGCCAGCAGTTCAACTCTCGTCAGCTATGGCTACACCTTC. Translated, it reads CASSSTLVSYGYTF.